These T cell receptor beta chains were read from a single sample in a study of early T cells in non-severe SARS-CoV-2 infection. TCRdb recomputed calls from the 5' RACE reads with MiXCR, one row per CDR3 protein. The data hold 97,000 or so distinct CDR3 sequences, with roughly 13% observed a single time. The sample comprised whole blood. Receptors were obtained from an adult who was a healthcare worker with PCR-confirmed SARS-CoV-2 infection or an uninfected control (not recorded which). Each CDR3 is given with its conserved first and last residue. The D gene is left open where the match is weak. Expanded clones get a size class; other rows say once, few or many, or leave the size out.

clone size,V gene,D gene,J gene,CDR3 DNA,CDR3 protein
.,TRBV19,.,TRBJ2-2,TGTGCCAGTGGAGGCCAGGGTGTCGCCGGGGAGCTGTTTTTT,CASGGQGVAGELFF
few,TRBV7-2,TRBD1,TRBJ2-5,TGTGCCAGCAGCCGACAGGGCCTGGAGACCCAGTACTTC,CASSRQGLETQYF
few,TRBV28,.,TRBJ2-3,TGTGCCAGCAGTTTCTCTCGGGCAGCCCCGGGGTATTTT,CASSFSRAAPGYF
.,TRBV7-2,.,TRBJ1-2,TGTGCCAGCAGCTTGCCTGAACAGTTCTATGGCTACACCTTC,CASSLPEQFYGYTF
few,TRBV4-1,.,TRBJ2-1,TGCGCCAGCAGCCAAGGGTGGGGGAGCTCCTACAATGAGCAGTTCTTC,CASSQGWGSSYNEQFF
many,TRBV27,TRBD1,TRBJ2-7,TGTGCCAGCAGAGTAACAGGGGGTGCAAGCTACGAGCAGTACTTC,CASRVTGGASYEQYF
many,TRBV20-1,.,TRBJ2-5,TGCAGTGCTAGCAGAACCACCCGGGAGACCCAGTACTTC,CSASRTTRETQYF
.,TRBV7-2,.,TRBJ2-2,TGTGCCAGCAGCTCACCAGGCGGCCGGGAGCTGTTTTTT,CASSSPGGRELFF
few,TRBV11-2,.,TRBJ2-7,TGTGCCAGCTCACGAGGGGGTATGAACTTC,CASSRGGMNF
.,TRBV6-1,.,TRBJ2-7,TGTGCCAGCAGTGAGGTCTCCTACGAGCAGTACTTC,CASSEVSYEQYF
.,TRBV5-1,TRBD2,TRBJ2-3,TGCGCCAGCGACCAAGGACTAGCGGACCCCACGGATACGCAGTATTTT,CASDQGLADPTDTQYF
.,TRBV24-1,.,TRBJ1-5,TGTGCCACCAGTGATTTGTCCGGAAATCAGCCCCAGCATTTT,CATSDLSGNQPQHF
few,TRBV6-5,TRBD1,TRBJ1-2,TGTGCCAGCAGTTACGCAACAAGGACAGGGTTTGGCTACACCTTC,CASSYATRTGFGYTF
many,TRBV20-1,.,TRBJ2-7,TGCAGTGCTCGGACAGACCCTACCGAGCAGTACTTC,CSARTDPTEQYF
.,TRBV5-6,.,TRBJ2-2,TGTGCCAGCAGCTCCTCAACCCCCTGGCGGGACAACACCGGGGAGCTGTTTTTT,CASSSSTPWRDNTGELFF